One and the same sample provided the 14 T cell receptor beta chains below, sequenced in a study of graft-versus-host responses after intestinal transplantation. No antigen has been identified for these receptors. Using immunoSEQ multiplex PCR, the repertoire was profiled, and TCRdb retains in-frame clones only, with some absent. Among 99,000 or so clones, roughly nine tenths were seen once, and the ten largest hold 0.9%. The specimen was unstimulated CD4+ T cells sorted from spleen or lymph node cells, collected before intestinal transplant. These receptor sequences come from a human donor who received an intestinal transplant.

The chain employs TRBV5-1 and TRBJ2-3, with TRBD1 matching 7 bases. This CDR3 region has 12 residues. V dropped 4 bases and J dropped 6; count of bases not matched to a gene: 2. From germline, CDR1 is SGHRS and CDR2 YFSETQ. CDR3 sequence: CASSIQGDTQYF. CDR3 coding DNA: TGCGCCAGCAGCATACAGGGGGATACGCAGTATTTT.

The CDR3: CASRRQGERAFF. DNA for the CDR3: TGTGCCAGCAGACGACAGGGGGAAAGGGCTTTCTTT. The chain links TRBV4-2 to TRBJ1-1; 9 bases line up with TRBD1. CDR1 is LGHNA and CDR2 is YNFKEQ in the germline V gene. J was trimmed by 11 bases and V by 6 bases; bases with no gene match: 7. The CDR3 covers 12 residues.

Only a few counts were recorded for this clone. The chain recombines TRBV10-1 with TRBJ2-1; 8 bases are a match to TRBD1. Trimming took 6 bases from V and 5 from J; bases not matched to a gene: 9. The germline gives CDR1 WNHNN, CDR2 SYGVQD (reference sequence). The CDR3 is 15 residues long. CDR3 residues: CASSLGTGKDNEQFF. The CDR3 coding sequence is TGCGCCAGCAGCCTCGGGACAGGTAAAGACAATGAGCAGTTCTTC.

This chain connects TRBV10-1 to TRBJ2-1, with D uncertain. The CDR3 totals 16 residues. Germline V gives CDR1 WNHNN, CDR2 SYGVQD (reference sequence). V lost 0 bases and J 0 bases, leaving 9 bases between the germline ends. This chain's CDR3 is CASSESLASSYNEQFF. CDR3 DNA: TGCGCCAGCAGTGAGTCCCTGGCAAGCTCCTACAATGAGCAGTTCTTC.

The chain joins TRBV4-1 to TRBJ2-1; 7 bases agree with TRBD1. J was trimmed by 4 bases and V by 2 bases; bases with no gene match: 11. Germline V gene sequence: CDR1 MGHRA, CDR2 YSYEKL. The CDR3 length is 17 residues. In DNA, the CDR3 is TGCGCCAGCAGCCAACCGAGACAGGGAAAAAGATACAATGAGCAGTTCTTC. It codes for CASSQPRQGKRYNEQFF.

In DNA form, the CDR3 reads TGTGCCTGTGCGGCGGTAGGACAGGGGATTTATGACACTGAAGCTTTCTTT. Its protein product is CACAAVGQGIYDTEAFF. The chain is built from TRBV30 and TRBJ1-1, with 9 bases aligning to TRBD1. V was pared by 6 bases and J by 3 bases, with 17 bases of the junction left unmatched. Per germline, CDR1 GTSNPN and CDR2 SVGIG (reference sequence). This CDR3 has 17 residues.

The rearrangement uses TRBV7-9 and TRBJ2-2, with D possibly matching TRBD1 (7 bases). Trimming shortened V by 7 bases and J by 7 bases, and 19 bases separated the two germline ends. This CDR3 comprises 15 residues. The V gene's germline CDR1 is SEHNR and CDR2 FQNEAQ (reference sequence). The DNA of the CDR3 is TGTGCCAGCACCTTTGGAGGGGGCGCGAGCGGGGAGCTGTTTTTT. Translation gives CASTFGGGASGELFF. Complete variable domain (other parts from reference TRBV7-9 and TRBJ2-2): DTGVSQNPRHKITKRGQNVTFRCDPISEHNRLYWYRQTLGQGPEFLTYFQNEAQLEKSRLLSDRFSAERPKGSFSTLEIQRTEQGDSAMYLCASTFGGGASGELFFGEGSRLTVL.

The rearrangement links TRBV27 to TRBJ1-5; D is uncertain. The V and J ends lost 4 bases and 9 bases respectively, with 10 bases between them. CDR1 and CDR2 from the germline V gene are MNHEY and SMNVEV (reference sequence). This CDR3 has 12 residues. CDR3 sequence reads: CASSSFEGPQHF. CDR3 sequence (DNA): TGTGCCAGCAGTTCTTTCGAGGGGCCCCAGCATTTT.

This rearrangement joins TRBV6-5 to TRBJ1-4; D remains ambiguous. The V gene's germline CDR1 is MNHEY and CDR2 SVGAGI. The CDR3 sequence is 14 residues long. Trimming pared 0 bases from V and 4 bases from J, leaving 6 bases between. DNA for the CDR3: TGTGCCAGCAGTTACTCGGGAGGTAATGAAAAACTGTTTTTT. As protein: CASSYSGGNEKLFF.

This clone was seen a single time. V gene TRBV23-1 combines with J gene TRBJ1-3; no firm D call. TRBV23-1 is sorted into the ORF group, with uncertain function. The V gene lost 9 bases and the J gene lost 0 bases, with 12 bases spanning the gap. This CDR3 is built from 14 residues. The CDR3 loop is CARASLPSGNTIYF. The CDR3 nucleotides are TGCGCCAGGGCCAGTTTGCCCTCTGGAAACACCATATATTTT.

In regard to this clone: This sample includes further DNA sequences coding for the same CDR3. V usage is TRBV6-5 and J usage is TRBJ1-1; D unresolved. The CDR3 loop spans 13 amino acids. V was cut by 5 bases and J by 1 base, with 8 bases left in between. CDR1 and CDR2 (germline): MNHEY, SVGAGI. The CDR3 protein is CASSGRQNTEAFF. CDR3 sequence (DNA): TGTGCCAGCAGTGGACGCCAGAACACTGAAGCTTTCTTT.

The V gene is TRBV5-1, the J gene TRBJ2-1, with 7 positions matching TRBD2. The length of the CDR3 is 12 residues. The ends lost 6 bases at V and 6 bases at J; junction bases unmatched: 3. Looked up from germline, CDR1 is SGHRS and CDR2 is YFSETQ. CDR3 sequence reads: CASMGGLNEQFF. The CDR3 DNA follows: TGCGCCAGCATGGGAGGGCTCAATGAGCAGTTCTTC.

V and J are TRBV9 and TRBJ2-2, with 9 bases aligning to TRBD1. The J segment lost 5 bases and the V segment lost 0 bases, leaving 5 bases of the junction unmatched. The CDR3 totals 16 residues. Germline V gives CDR1 SGDLS, CDR2 YYNGEE. CDR3 sequence (DNA): TGTGCCAGCAGCGTAGGACCGACAGGGGGAACCGGGGAGCTGTTTTTT. This encodes CASSVGPTGGTGELFF.

This clone showed up just once. The chain combines TRBV6-1 with TRBJ1-3, with unresolved D. This CDR3 is built from 14 residues. The ends were cut back, 6 bases at V and 1 base at J, with 10 bases in the middle. Looked up from germline, CDR1 is MNHNS and CDR2 is SASEGT. CDR3 sequence reads: CASSQGRSGNTIYF. In nucleotides, the CDR3 is TGTGCCAGCAGCCAAGGGAGGTCTGGAAACACCATATATTTT.